This T cell receptor (beta chain) was sequenced in a study of identical twins. TCRdb reanalysed the 5' RACE reads using MiXCR and keeps one entry per CDR3 protein. The sample lists about 720,000 distinct CDR3 sequences; approximately 18% were seen once. Germline-derived CDR1 and CDR2 are LNHDA and SQIVND (reference sequence). V shed 4 bases and J shed 1 base, with 10 bases lying between them. This CDR3 spans 14 amino acids. This sample was also put to use in a study of T cells expressing NK-cell markers.

V is TRBV19 and J is TRBJ1-1; possibly TRBD1 for D (5 bases). The sample comprised PBMCs. This sequence originates from a woman between 18 and 30 years old in good health. The CDR3 sequence is CASSTRQTNTEAFF. The CDR3 nucleotides read TGTGCCAGTAGTACCAGACAGACGAACACTGAAGCTTTCTTT.